A selection of T cell receptor beta chains follows, all from one sample in a study of T cells in Graves' hyperthyroidism and ophthalmopathy. TCRdb re-analysed the multiplex PCR reads in MiXCR, keeping a single row per CDR3 protein. The table lists about 410,000 distinct CDR3 sequences, roughly 15% of them singletons. Specimen: blood. The receptors come from a man aged 18 to 30 with Graves' ophthalmopathy. CDR3s leave out the opening cysteine and the closing phenylalanine or tryptophan.

cdr3_aa: ASSQDLGGAQPQH; j_call: TRBJ1-5; v_call: TRBV4-2
cdr3_aa: ASKDGLPVGYT; j_call: TRBJ1-2; v_call: TRBV2
cdr3_aa: ASSPFIRTTYNSPLH; j_call: TRBJ1-6; v_call: TRBV6-1
cdr3_aa: ASSFGGPSDTQY; j_call: TRBJ2-3; v_call: TRBV11-3
cdr3_aa: ASSQAPSGINEQY; j_call: TRBJ2-7; v_call: TRBV4-1
cdr3_aa: ASTQTGFAPNYGYT; j_call: TRBJ1-2; v_call: TRBV6-1
cdr3_aa: AWRGSGTEQF; j_call: TRBJ2-1; v_call: TRBV30
cdr3_aa: ASSVPQTGTSSYNSPLH; j_call: TRBJ1-6; v_call: TRBV28
cdr3_aa: ASSTGQGKEKLF; j_call: TRBJ1-4; v_call: TRBV7-9
cdr3_aa: ASSRLRDNYGYT; j_call: TRBJ1-2; v_call: TRBV19
cdr3_aa: ASSLAGQGIQPQH; j_call: TRBJ1-5; v_call: TRBV7-8
cdr3_aa: ASSIAGDEQF; j_call: TRBJ2-1; v_call: TRBV27
cdr3_aa: ASSSNMPNYGYT; j_call: TRBJ1-2; v_call: TRBV6-1
cdr3_aa: ASSLVWQDNSPLH; j_call: TRBJ1-6; v_call: TRBV7-2
cdr3_aa: ASSLFGTSVSTDTQY; j_call: TRBJ2-3; v_call: TRBV7-8
cdr3_aa: ASTGDSVGSNQPQH; j_call: TRBJ1-5; v_call: TRBV6-2/TRBV6-3
cdr3_aa: ASTIGIRIGNEQF; j_call: TRBJ2-1; v_call: TRBV12-3/TRBV12-4
cdr3_aa: ATASSGSSYNEQF; j_call: TRBJ2-1; v_call: TRBV24-1
cdr3_aa: AVKQGQANYGYT; j_call: TRBJ1-2; v_call: TRBV6-1
cdr3_aa: ASRSVDRGLGYT; j_call: TRBJ1-2; v_call: TRBV6-1
cdr3_aa: ASSTILGEAF; j_call: TRBJ1-1; v_call: TRBV18
cdr3_aa: AIGGQGSYEQY; j_call: TRBJ2-7; v_call: TRBV10-3
cdr3_aa: ASTPRGDTIY; j_call: TRBJ1-3; v_call: TRBV12-3/TRBV12-4
cdr3_aa: ASSYSRNYNEQF; j_call: TRBJ2-1; v_call: TRBV6-6
cdr3_aa: ASSSGLEQETQY; j_call: TRBJ2-5; v_call: TRBV5-1
cdr3_aa: ASSFLDRKETQY; j_call: TRBJ2-5; v_call: TRBV5-5
cdr3_aa: SARVGGASSYEQY; j_call: TRBJ2-7; v_call: TRBV20-1
cdr3_aa: ASNQGTGSSKNIQY; j_call: TRBJ2-4; v_call: TRBV9
cdr3_aa: ASSLGLAGGQSDTQY; j_call: TRBJ2-3; v_call: TRBV6-1
cdr3_aa: ASSLGDGELF; j_call: TRBJ2-2; v_call: TRBV3-1
cdr3_aa: ASKGFKGREQY; j_call: TRBJ2-7; v_call: TRBV6-1
cdr3_aa: ASSPGAYGYT; j_call: TRBJ1-2; v_call: TRBV2
cdr3_aa: ASSLTLGKMNTEAF; j_call: TRBJ1-1; v_call: TRBV7-8
cdr3_aa: ASSFPKNTGELF; j_call: TRBJ2-2; v_call: TRBV12-3/TRBV12-4
cdr3_aa: SASDSLRRGYGYT; j_call: TRBJ1-2; v_call: TRBV20-1
cdr3_aa: ASSSAGGTGELF; j_call: TRBJ2-2; v_call: TRBV18
cdr3_aa: AISEREGDYGYT; j_call: TRBJ1-2; v_call: TRBV10-3
cdr3_aa: ASSSLAYEQF; j_call: TRBJ2-1; v_call: TRBV7-2
cdr3_aa: ASSTGTSGGPGYNEQF; j_call: TRBJ2-1; v_call: TRBV11-2
cdr3_aa: ASGLTNYGYT; j_call: TRBJ1-2; v_call: TRBV5-1
cdr3_aa: ASSYPSDRGFEQF; j_call: TRBJ2-1; v_call: TRBV6-5
cdr3_aa: ASGKRGSYNEQF; j_call: TRBJ2-1; v_call: TRBV3-1
cdr3_aa: ASRQSPTSGNTIY; j_call: TRBJ1-3; v_call: TRBV12-3/TRBV12-4
cdr3_aa: SVDVTRLAETQY; j_call: TRBJ2-5; v_call: TRBV29-1
cdr3_aa: ASSQVDSEAF; j_call: TRBJ1-1; v_call: TRBV3-1
cdr3_aa: ASRSTSGGSDTQY; j_call: TRBJ2-3; v_call: TRBV7-8
cdr3_aa: ASSLTLRGRVDNEQF; j_call: TRBJ2-1; v_call: TRBV7-3
cdr3_aa: ASVTTGVWETQY; j_call: TRBJ2-5; v_call: TRBV2
cdr3_aa: ASSLQGSGTGTYNEQF; j_call: TRBJ2-1; v_call: TRBV6-1
cdr3_aa: ASSLAGGPNQPQH; j_call: TRBJ1-5; v_call: TRBV13
cdr3_aa: ASSLSRGNTEAF; j_call: TRBJ1-1; v_call: TRBV11-2